Listed here is a single TCR beta chain. Its cognate antigen is unknown. These data are taken from a study of cytomegalovirus exposure and HLA in healthy donors. Germline CDR1 is LNHDA and CDR2 is SQIVND (reference sequence). The CDR3 is made up of 14 amino acids. The V gene end was trimmed by 3 bases and the J gene end by 1 base; junction bases not matched to a gene: 1. It was with 60 Vbeta and 13 Jbeta primers that the PCR ran. Produced via immunoSEQ multiplex PCR; TCRdb's table is partial and in-frame only. The data contain more than 200,000 clones, roughly 82% of them seen just once; the ten biggest clones take up approximately 6%. Overall study results and limits: The authors confirmed in vitro that three CMV-associated chains were specific for CMV antigens. In the analysis, some V segments, TRBV6-2 and TRBV6-3 included, were excluded as indistinguishable.

The source of this sequence is a man aged 35-49 years in good health and CMV-seropositive. The rearrangement uses TRBV19 and TRBJ2-7, with 9 bases matching TRBD2. The sequencing input was PBMCs. CDR3 amino acids: CASSISGRSYEQYF. Written as DNA, the CDR3 is TGTGCCAGTAGTATCAGCGGGAGGTCCTACGAGCAGTACTTC.